A single sample gave rise to the 20 T cell receptor beta chains below, sequenced in a study of blood T cell repertoires in COVID-19. Generated by immunoSEQ multiplex PCR, the TCRdb table keeps only in-frame clones and is missing some. The sample holds 300,000 to 350,000 clones, around 88% seen once. The sample consisted of peripheral blood. These receptors were collected from a woman between 25 and 40 years old with COVID-19, enrolled during active disease.

Only a few counts were recorded for this clone. The DNA for the CDR3 is TGTGCCAGCACTTCGACATCCGAGCAGTACGTC. Its protein product is CASTSTSEQYV. This chain links TRBV28 with TRBJ2-7; unclear D gene. Trimming stripped 7 bases from V and 6 bases from J, with 10 bases between. CDR1 and CDR2 from the germline V gene are MDHEN and SYDVKM. This CDR3 contains 11 residues.

Details on this clone: The sample has other DNA sequences that encode this CDR3 too. The chain employs TRBV14 and TRBJ1-3; D is ambiguous. CDR1 SGHDN and CDR2 FVKESK come from the germline V gene. Deletions cut 0 bases from V and 4 bases from J, with 7 bases between. The CDR3 consists of 14 residues. The DNA of the CDR3 is TGTGCCAGCAGCCAAGATAGGAGGGGAAACACCATATATTTT. It yields the protein CASSQDRRGNTIYF. Full variable domain (rest looked up from reference TRBV14 and TRBJ1-3): EAGVTQFPSHSVIEKGQTVTLRCDPISGHDNLYWYRRVMGKEIKFLLHFVKESKQDESGMPNNRFLAERTGGTYSTLKVQPAELEDSGVYFCASSQDRRGNTIYFGEGSWLTVV.

This clone turned up a few times. The J gene is TRBJ1-5, the V gene TRBV19; 11 nucleotides align to TRBD1. V lost 5 bases to trimming and J lost 6 bases; unmatched junction nucleotides: 3. Looked up from germline, CDR1 is LNHDA and CDR2 is SQIVND (reference sequence). CDR3 length equals 14 residues. The CDR3 DNA is TGTGCCAGTAGTTGGGGACAGGGGGGTCAGCCCCAGCATTTT. Protein: CASSWGQGGQPQHF.

The V call is TRBV6-2 or TRBV6-3, the J call TRBJ1-5; D remains unclear. V lost 5 bases, J lost 2 bases, and 19 bases lay in between. CDR1 and CDR2 (germline): MNHEY, SVGEGT. The CDR3 runs to 17 residues. CDR3 DNA: TGTGCCAGCAGTACAAGATCCGGGAGGATAGGCAATCAGCCCCAGCATTTT. Amino acids: CASSTRSGRIGNQPQHF.

The CDR3 sequence is CASSRRTGQETQYF. In nucleotides, the CDR3 is TGTGCCAGCTCTCGAAGGACAGGACAAGAGACCCAGTACTTC. The gene calls are TRBV18 and TRBJ2-5; 7 bases align to TRBD1. This CDR3 is built from 14 residues. The V gene's germline CDR1 is KGHSH and CDR2 LQKENI. With 6 bases clipped from V and 2 bases from J, the junction kept 6 bases outside the gene matches.

The V gene is TRBV2, the J gene TRBJ1-2; 9 bases agree with TRBD1. The CDR3 spans 13 residues. Unmatched junction bases numbered 3, after V lost 6 bases and J lost 4 bases. Germline loops: CDR1 SNHLY, CDR2 FYNNEI. The CDR3 reads CASRQGAGYGYTF. The CDR3 bases are TGTGCCAGCAGACAGGGGGCAGGCTATGGCTACACCTTC.

V gene TRBV5-1 combines with J gene TRBJ1-1, with TRBD1 as a possible D gene (5 bases). V was clipped by 4 bases and J by 10 bases, with 14 bases between them. Germline-derived CDR1 and CDR2 are SGHRS and YFSETQ. The CDR3 has 12 residues. CDR3 protein: CASSPRGIGAFF. CDR3 DNA sequence: TGCGCCAGCAGCCCCCGGGGGATAGGAGCTTTCTTT.

This clone was detected once. The V gene is TRBV19, the J gene TRBJ2-1, with TRBD1 matching over 9 bases. Trimming at V came to 6 bases and at J to 3 bases, leaving 6 bases not matched to a gene. The CDR3 consists of 15 residues. Germline V CDR1 and CDR2: LNHDA, SQIVND (reference sequence). CDR3 DNA sequence: TGTGCCAGTAGCGAAGACAGGGGGATCTACAATGAGCAGTTCTTC. This translates into CASSEDRGIYNEQFF.

The chain employs TRBV5-1 and TRBJ2-3; possibly TRBD2 for D (6 bases). This CDR3 is 16 amino acids long. Germline CDR1 and CDR2: SGHRS and YFSETQ. With 4 bases removed from V and 2 bases from J, the gap between germline ends came to 17 bases. The CDR3 coding sequence is TGCGCCAGCAGCCCCGGCGGTAGCGGTTTCACAGATACGCAGTATTTT. Protein: CASSPGGSGFTDTQYF.

The genes are TRBV4-1 and TRBJ2-7; 8 bases fit TRBD1. This CDR3 has 14 residues. Looked up from germline, CDR1 is MGHRA and CDR2 is YSYEKL. The V and J ends lost 1 base and 5 bases, in that order; junction bases with no gene match: 4. CDR3 sequence (DNA): TGCGCCAGCAGCCAAGGACAGGGGTTGCACGAGCAGTACTTC. Amino acids: CASSQGQGLHEQYF.

The chain carries TRBV4-3 and TRBJ2-5; 8 positions agree with TRBD1. The CDR3 runs 15 residues. Germline CDR1 is LGHNA and CDR2 is YSLEER. Trimming at V came to 1 base and at J to 4 bases, leaving 5 bases not matched to a gene. The CDR3 spells CASSQGDRTGETQYF. The CDR3 nucleotides read TGCGCCAGCAGCCAAGGGGACAGGACGGGAGAGACCCAGTACTTC.

V is TRBV11-2 and J is TRBJ1-5; D unclear. The CDR3 length is 16 residues. Germline loops: CDR1 SGHAT, CDR2 FQNNGV. V lost 2 bases to trimming and J lost 4 bases, with 15 bases between them. CDR3 in DNA: TGTGCCAGCAGCTTATGGTTCTGGACTCAAAATCAGCCCCAGCATTTT. This translates into CASSLWFWTQNQPQHF. The full variable domain, completed using reference TRBV11-2 and TRBJ1-5, is EAGVAQSPRYKIIEKRQSVAFWCNPISGHATLYWYQQILGQGPKLLIQFQNNGVVDDSQLPKDRFSAERLKGVDSTLKIQPAKLEDSAVYLCASSLWFWTQNQPQHFGDGTRLSIL.

V and J are TRBV5-4 and TRBJ1-6; 7 positions agree with TRBD1. V lost 0 bases, J lost 11 bases, and 2 bases stayed unmatched. Germline V gives CDR1 SGHNT, CDR2 YYREEE (reference sequence). The CDR3 runs 13 residues. CDR3 region: CASSLARGAPLHF. As DNA, the CDR3 is TGTGCCAGCAGCTTGGCCAGGGGGGCACCCCTCCACTTT.

V and J are TRBV15 and TRBJ1-1; 8 positions agree with TRBD1. Germline lookup yields CDR1 LNHNV and CDR2 YYDKDF (reference sequence). V lost 0 bases and J lost 3; bases outside the gene matches: 6. The CDR3 is 16 amino acids. The CDR3 nucleotides read TGTGCCACCAGCAGAGAACGGACAGGGAAAGACACTGAAGCTTTCTTT. This encodes CATSRERTGKDTEAFF.

This sequence joins TRBV11-2 and TRBJ1-3; D not resolved. This CDR3 has 13 amino acids. CDR1 SGHAT and CDR2 FQNNGV come from the germline V gene. Trimming removed 6 bases at V and 0 bases at J, with 6 bases between. The CDR3 DNA reads TGTGCCAGCAGGGAGAGCTCTGGAAACACCATATATTTT. It is translated as CASRESSGNTIYF. Using reference TRBV11-2 and TRBJ1-3 for the parts outside the CDR3, the full variable domain is EAGVAQSPRYKIIEKRQSVAFWCNPISGHATLYWYQQILGQGPKLLIQFQNNGVVDDSQLPKDRFSAERLKGVDSTLKIQPAKLEDSAVYLCASRESSGNTIYFGEGSWLTVV.

The chain combines TRBV6-6 with TRBJ1-4; unclear D gene. The germline V and J ends were trimmed by 7 bases and 5 bases, with 14 bases remaining between them. Per the germline V gene, CDR1 is MNHNY and CDR2 is SVGAGI (reference sequence). CDR3 length equals 14 residues. For the CDR3, the DNA is TGTGCCAGCACCCCCTCGGGAGGAAATGAAAAACTGTTTTTT. Protein sequence: CASTPSGGNEKLFF.

This clone was detected once. The chain has TRBV15 and TRBJ1-1; maybe TRBD1 (5 bases). The V gene's germline CDR1 is LNHNV and CDR2 YYDKDF (reference sequence). V was clipped by 3 bases and J by 3 bases, with 11 bases between them. This CDR3 comprises 14 residues. Here the CDR3 DNA reads TGTGCCACCAGCAGGCCGGGAGGGGACACTGAAGCTTTCTTT. Translated, it gives CATSRPGGDTEAFF.

This chain uses TRBV27 with TRBJ2-3, with D possibly matching TRBD1 (5 bases). Deletions cut 3 bases from V and 2 bases from J, with 12 bases between. The germline gives CDR1 MNHEY, CDR2 SMNVEV (reference sequence). The CDR3 is made up of 15 amino acids. CDR3 loop: CASSLSGLDTDTQYF. As DNA, the CDR3 is TGTGCCAGCAGTTTGTCAGGGTTGGACACAGATACGCAGTATTTT.

The rearrangement links TRBV11-2 to TRBJ1-2; D gene unclear. Between the trimmed V and J ends, which lost 4 bases and 4 bases, there was a span of 7 bases. The CDR3 spans 12 residues. Per germline, CDR1 SGHAT and CDR2 FQNNGV. As DNA, the CDR3 is TGTGCCAGCAGCTCGGGAGTCTATGGCTACACCTTC. Its protein product is CASSSGVYGYTF. The complete variable domain, with remaining parts taken from reference TRBV11-2 and TRBJ1-2, reads EAGVAQSPRYKIIEKRQSVAFWCNPISGHATLYWYQQILGQGPKLLIQFQNNGVVDDSQLPKDRFSAERLKGVDSTLKIQPAKLEDSAVYLCASSSGVYGYTFGSGTRLTVV.

This chain uses TRBV5-6 with TRBJ2-3; D not certain. The CDR3 length is 13 residues. From germline, CDR1 is SGHDT and CDR2 YYEEEE. V lost 1 base, J lost 1 base, and 4 bases lay in between. DNA for the CDR3: TGTGCCAGCAGCTTGCAGGGCACAGATACGCAGTATTTT. It specifies CASSLQGTDTQYF. The full variable domain, in which reference TRBV5-6 and TRBJ2-3 provide the parts outside the CDR3, is DAGVTQSPTHLIKTRGQQVTLRCSPKSGHDTVSWYQQALGQGPQFIFQYYEEEERQRGNFPDRFSGHQFPNYSSELNVNALLLGDSALYLCASSLQGTDTQYFGPGTRLTVL.